Given below is one TCR beta chain in context. Its matching antigen is unknown. This specimen comes from a study of cytomegalovirus exposure and HLA in healthy donors. Primers for the PCR totalled 60 Vbeta and 13 Jbeta. Libraries were prepared by immunoSEQ multiplex PCR; TCRdb keeps only in-frame clonotypes and omits some of them. The sample has about 150,000 clones; around 75% are singletons. Notes on the study in general: One later analysis reportedly identified an Asian-associated ancestry cluster that showed fewer N-insertions than the roughly 670-donor mean. The study recorded 150 to 200 TCR beta chains that were cytomegalovirus-associated.

Germline V gene lookup returns CDR1 MNHNS and CDR2 SASEGT. This CDR3 region has 17 residues. Trimming took 1 base from V and 3 from J; bases not matched to a gene: 6. This clonotype was obtained from a young woman in good health and CMV-seronegative. This rearrangement joins TRBV6-1 to TRBJ2-3; 11 bases are shared with TRBD2. The specimen was PBMCs. DNA for the CDR3: TGTGCCAGCAGTGAAGTAAGGCTAGCGGGAGGAACAGATACGCAGTATTTT. It is translated as CASSEVRLAGGTDTQYF.